A single sample is the source of the 27 T cell receptor beta chains below, sequenced in a study of T cell repertoires in cytomegalovirus infection. TCRdb ran MiXCR on the reads and lists one entry per CDR3 protein. The sample includes under 150,000 distinct CDR3 sequences, 7% to 10% of them seen just once. Sequenced: PBMCs. The receptors shown here come from a human donor in good health (CMV status not recorded). Some clones in this sample may be carry-over from other donors' samples.

Many counts were recorded for this clonotype. The V gene is TRBV5-1, the J gene TRBJ1-1, with D perhaps matching TRBD1 (6 bases). Trimming pared 0 bases from V and 4 bases from J, leaving 16 bases between. The CDR3 is 16 residues long. Per germline, CDR1 SGHRS and CDR2 YFSETQ. The CDR3 region is CASSLGGGGTGTEAFF. CDR3 nucleotide sequence: TGCGCCAGCAGCTTGGGGGGGGGCGGGACGGGCACTGAAGCTTTCTTT.

This clonotype was counted a few times. The rearrangement links TRBV5-1 to TRBJ2-2; 7 bases align to TRBD2. The CDR3 runs 15 residues. Unmatched junction bases numbered 6, after V lost 4 bases and J lost 3 bases. The V gene's germline CDR1 is SGHRS and CDR2 YFSETQ. The CDR3 region has the DNA TGCGCCAGCAGCGTACCGGGAGGAGACACCGGGGAGCTGTTTTTT. Its protein is CASSVPGGDTGELFF.

The gene calls are TRBV4-1 and TRBJ1-6; no definite D call. Germline V gene data show CDR1 as MGHRA and CDR2 as YSYEKL. This CDR3 has 16 residues. V was cut by 4 bases and J by 0 bases, with 10 bases left in between. The CDR3 protein is CASSPAPSSYNSPLHF. DNA of the CDR3: TGCGCCAGCAGCCCGGCCCCGAGCTCCTATAATTCACCCCTCCACTTT.

The chain uses TRBV2 and TRBJ2-2, with 9 bases identical to TRBD2. J lost 4 bases, V lost 6 bases, and 9 bases had no gene match. Germline CDR1 is SNHLY and CDR2 is FYNNEI. This CDR3 has 16 residues. The CDR3 loop reads CASSYERGEATGELFF. CDR3 bases: TGTGCCAGCAGCTACGAGCGGGGGGAGGCCACCGGGGAGCTGTTTTTT.

This clonotype was counted a few times. V and J are TRBV6-4 and TRBJ2-1; no clear D. Deletions cut 8 bases from V and 0 bases from J, with 14 bases between. This CDR3 has 15 residues. Germline lookup yields CDR1 MRHNA and CDR2 SNTAGT. This chain's CDR3 is CASAPEDYSYNEQFF. DNA for the CDR3: TGTGCCAGCGCCCCTGAGGATTACTCCTACAATGAGCAGTTCTTC.

The table lists this clonotype with many counts. V is TRBV28 and J is TRBJ2-1; the D gene is possibly TRBD1 (6 bases). Germline lookup yields CDR1 MDHEN and CDR2 SYDVKM. Between the trimmed V and J ends, which lost 2 bases and 3 bases, there was a span of 11 bases. The CDR3 covers 15 residues. The CDR3 region has the DNA TGTGCCAGCAGTTTAAGACAGGTGTACTACAATGAGCAGTTCTTC. Amino acid sequence: CASSLRQVYYNEQFF.

The rearrangement uses TRBV29-1 and TRBJ2-1, with D unclear. Germline CDR1 and CDR2: SQVTM and ANQGSEA. The CDR3 totals 10 residues. V gave up 5 bases and J gave up 5 bases, with 4 bases separating them. The CDR3 DNA reads TGCAGCGTTTGGCACAATGAGCAGTTCTTC. Encoded protein: CSVWHNEQFF.

This clonotype has ten or more counts. The chain uses TRBV25-1 and TRBJ2-3; 10 positions agree with TRBD1. The CDR3 runs 15 residues. Looked up from germline, CDR1 is MGHDK and CDR2 is SYGVNS. Losses at the gene ends were 5 bases for V and 2 bases for J; bases not matched to a gene: 4. The DNA of the CDR3 is TGTGCCAGCAGTAAGACAGGGGGCGCCACAGATACGCAGTATTTT. This translates into CASSKTGGATDTQYF.

This clonotype was picked up one time. A much larger clone differs by one base, so this may be a read error. Since the CDR3 does not end with the conserved phenylalanine or tryptophan, this likely comes from a read error. V is TRBV2 and J is TRBJ2-3; TRBD2 matches at 10 bases. This CDR3 region has 15 residues. The junction had 4 bases not matched to a gene; V was cut back by 6 bases and J by 1 base. The germline V gene encodes CDR1 SNHLY and CDR2 FYNNEI. CDR3 loop: CASSLAGDRTDTQYL. The CDR3 coding sequence is TGTGCCAGCAGCCTAGCGGGGGATCGCACAGATACGCAGTATCTT.

This clonotype showed up many times. V gene TRBV7-2 combines with J gene TRBJ1-1; 9 bases match TRBD1. From germline, CDR1 is SGHTA and CDR2 FQGNSA. V lost 6 bases to trimming and J lost 4 bases; unmatched junction nucleotides: 3. The CDR3 runs 13 residues. The CDR3 region has the DNA TGTGCCAGCAGGACGGACAGGGGCACTGAAGCTTTCTTT. Amino acids: CASRTDRGTEAFF.

This clonotype was observed many times. The chain recombines TRBV5-4 with TRBJ1-2; unclear D gene. Trimming removed 0 bases from V and 7 bases from J, with 10 bases in between. The CDR3 spans 13 residues. Germline CDR1 SGHNT, CDR2 YYREEE (reference sequence). CDR3 sequence: CASSLERSGGYTF. The CDR3 DNA reads as TGTGCCAGCAGCTTGGAGCGATCGGGTGGCTACACCTTC.

This clonotype came up a few times. V gene TRBV30 combines with J gene TRBJ2-2; 7 nucleotides match TRBD2. The CDR3 length is 13 residues. CDR1 and CDR2 from the germline V gene are GTSNPN and SVGIG (reference sequence). J was trimmed by 12 bases and V by 3 bases; bases with no gene match: 10. In DNA form, the CDR3 reads TGTGCCTGGAGCTCAGCGGGGCCCTTGAAGCTGTTTTTT. Translation gives CAWSSAGPLKLFF.

This clonotype was counted ten times or more. The chain recombines TRBV7-2 with TRBJ2-5; 8 positions match TRBD2. Germline CDR1 is SGHTA and CDR2 is FQGNSA. The CDR3 runs 17 residues. Germline trimming cut 5 bases from V and 4 bases from J; bases unmatched to any gene: 15. For the CDR3, the DNA is TGTGCCAGCAGCGCGCCCTTCCCCGGGACTAGTTCAGAGACCCAGTACTTC. Translating gives CASSAPFPGTSSETQYF.

This clonotype was picked up many times. The J gene is TRBJ2-5, the V gene TRBV6-6; 7 bases fit TRBD1. The CDR3 loop spans 17 amino acids. Germline V gives CDR1 MNHNY, CDR2 SVGAGI (reference sequence). V lost 7 bases and J lost 1; bases outside the gene matches: 15. In DNA, the CDR3 is TGTGCCAGCACCGCCCCCCGGGACAGAGATTTCCAAGAGACCCAGTACTTC. This encodes CASTAPRDRDFQETQYF.

A few counts support this clonotype. V is TRBV27 and J is TRBJ2-7; TRBD1 or TRBD2 may be the D gene (5 bases each). V was trimmed by 5 bases and J by 7 bases, leaving 21 bases between them. The CDR3 extends over 15 amino acids. Germline-derived CDR1 and CDR2 are MNHEY and SMNVEV (reference sequence). The CDR3 DNA is TGTGCCAGCAGTACGTCCGGGACCGCCGCATATGAGCAGTACTTC. Its translation: CASSTSGTAAYEQYF.

This clonotype has ten or more counts. This rearrangement joins TRBV12-3 or TRBV12-4 to TRBJ2-7, with a tentative D call TRBD1 (6 bases). There are 13 residues in the CDR3. Trimming pared 5 bases from V and 3 bases from J, leaving 11 bases between. Here the CDR3 DNA reads TGTGCCAGCAGTCCCTGGACAGTCTACGAGCAGTACTTC. It yields the protein CASSPWTVYEQYF.

This clonotype was picked up many times. CDR3 sequence reads: CASSQVRATGELFF. The CDR3 DNA reads as TGCGCCAGCAGCCAAGTAAGGGCCACCGGGGAGCTGTTTTTT. J is TRBJ2-2 and V is TRBV4-1, with D hard to call. Trimming pared 1 base from V and 4 bases from J, leaving 7 bases between. Germline V gene data show CDR1 as MGHRA and CDR2 as YSYEKL. This CDR3 has 14 residues.

Worth noting for this clonotype: A single base separates this from a much larger clone, so it may be a read error. Given the absence of the conserved phenylalanine or tryptophan at the CDR3 end, a read error is likely. The rearrangement uses TRBV11-3 and TRBJ1-2, with D uncertain. Germline lookup yields CDR1 SGHNT and CDR2 YENEEA. The CDR3 is 11 residues long. V gave up 1 base and J gave up 11 bases, with 8 bases separating them. Written as DNA, the CDR3 is TGTGCCAGCAGCTTAGGGGAGCAGTACACCTTG. Protein: CASSLGEQYTL.

Ten or more counts support this clonotype. The CDR3: CASSSGPRTGELFF. The CDR3 DNA is TGTGCCAGCAGTTCCGGGCCCAGAACCGGGGAGCTGTTTTTT. The chain has TRBV7-2 and TRBJ2-2, with unresolved D. CDR3 length: 14 residues. Germline assignment: CDR1 SGHTA and CDR2 FQGNSA. Trimming removed 6 bases at V and 5 bases at J, with 13 bases between.

The table lists this clonotype with many counts. The J gene is TRBJ1-1, the V gene TRBV7-2; D is possibly TRBD1 (6 bases). The V gene's germline CDR1 is SGHTA and CDR2 FQGNSA. The CDR3 covers 13 residues. Trimming pared 2 bases from V and 6 bases from J, leaving 10 bases between. CDR3 sequence reads: CASSLRGGAEAFF. CDR3 in DNA: TGTGCCAGCAGCTTAAGGGGGGGGGCTGAAGCTTTCTTT.

Many counts were recorded for this clonotype. The chain is built from TRBV28 and TRBJ2-7; perhaps TRBD1 as D (6 bases). Germline lookup yields CDR1 MDHEN and CDR2 SYDVKM. V lost 4 bases, J lost 3 bases, and 16 bases lay in between. CDR3 size: 15 residues. The CDR3 loop reads CASSSSRGRNYEQYF. The DNA of the CDR3 is TGTGCCAGCAGTTCATCCAGGGGAAGGAACTACGAGCAGTACTTC.

The sample holds many counts of this clonotype. The gene calls are TRBV5-1 and TRBJ2-3; 9 bases line up with TRBD2. V lost 6 bases, J lost 2 bases, and 4 bases stayed unmatched. Germline CDR1 SGHRS, CDR2 YFSETQ. This CDR3 is 14 amino acids long. The CDR3 nucleotides are TGCGCCAGCAAAAGCGGGGGGAACACAGATACGCAGTATTTT. Amino acids: CASKSGGNTDTQYF.

The sample holds many counts of this clonotype. The chain has TRBV7-9 and TRBJ1-1; tentatively, D is TRBD1 (5 bases). Germline CDR1 and CDR2: SEHNR and FQNEAQ (reference sequence). CDR3 size: 17 residues. Trimming removed 5 bases at V and 1 base at J, with 20 bases between. The CDR3 reads CASSRRGGLEKNTEAFF. The DNA for the CDR3 is TGTGCCAGCAGCAGGCGGGGGGGTTTGGAGAAGAACACTGAAGCTTTCTTT.

As regards this clonotype: This may come from a read error, since a much larger clone is one base off. The conserved phenylalanine or tryptophan normally closing the CDR3 is absent here, so this likely arose from a read error. The V and J genes are TRBV20-1 and TRBJ2-5, with 7 bases fitting TRBD1. The germline V gene has CDR1 DFQATT and CDR2 SNEGSKA (reference sequence). J was trimmed by 1 base and V by 5 bases; bases with no gene match: 7. CDR3 length: 14 residues. The CDR3 DNA is TGCAGTGCTCCGGACAGGCAATCCCAAGAGACCCAGTACGTC. The encoded protein is CSAPDRQSQETQYV.

In this sample, this clonotype turned up many times. V is TRBV20-1 and J is TRBJ2-3; 9 positions match TRBD2. The CDR3 contains 16 residues. V dropped 0 bases and J dropped 2; count of bases not matched to a gene: 6. Germline CDR1 is DFQATT and CDR2 is SNEGSKA (reference sequence). CDR3 in amino acids: CSARDLGGGATDTQYF. CDR3 DNA: TGCAGTGCTAGAGATTTGGGCGGGGGGGCCACAGATACGCAGTATTTT.

The V and J genes are TRBV5-1 and TRBJ2-5; no clear D. From germline, CDR1 is SGHRS and CDR2 YFSETQ. V was trimmed by 4 bases and J by 5 bases, leaving 9 bases between them. This CDR3 spans 12 amino acids. The CDR3 DNA reads as TGCGCCAGCAGCGAGCAGAGGGAGACCCAGTACTTC. Translated: CASSEQRETQYF.

This clonotype came up many times. This chain joins TRBV12-3 or TRBV12-4 and TRBJ2-7; 7 positions match TRBD2. J lost 2 bases, V lost 6 bases, and 13 bases had no gene match. The length of the CDR3 is 16 residues. The CDR3 DNA reads as TGTGCCAGCAGCCCGGAGGGAGGGGAAAGGCCCTACGAGCAGTACTTC. Its protein is CASSPEGGERPYEQYF.